A single sample is the source of the 2 T cell receptor beta chains below, sequenced in a study of T-cell reconstitution after alpha-beta-depleted transplantation in children. During its preparation, the TCRbeta library received unique molecular identifiers. One entry per CDR3 protein, called by TCRdb with MiXCR from the PCR reads. Here the sample spans some 500,000 distinct CDR3 sequences, approximately 32% being singletons. The source material was PBMCs from the stem cell graft donor, sampled from the stem cell graft. The receptors originated from a human donor who donated a stem cell graft to a child with aplastic anemia.

The genes are TRBV12-3 or TRBV12-4 and TRBJ1-4; D gene ambiguous. The CDR3 extends over 15 amino acids. The ends were cut back, 2 bases at V and 7 bases at J, with 14 bases in the middle. In nucleotides, the CDR3 is TGTGCCAGCAGTTTAAAGGCGGTAGGAGCTGAAAAACTGTTTTTT. Amino acids: CASSLKAVGAEKLFF.

This chain connects TRBV20-1 to TRBJ1-2; perhaps TRBD1 as D (5 bases). The germline V and J ends were trimmed by 5 bases and 8 bases, with 18 bases remaining between them. The CDR3 consists of 13 residues. Germline assignment: CDR1 DFQATT and CDR2 SNEGSKA (reference sequence). The CDR3 DNA reads TGCAGTGCTTCTCCGGGACCTGCGAGGGGCTACACCTTC. Its translation: CSASPGPARGYTF.